One sample yielded the 24 T cell receptor beta chains listed below, sequenced in a study of cytomegalovirus exposure and HLA in healthy donors. This PCR relied on a set of 60 Vbeta primers and 13 Jbeta primers. The repertoire was sequenced with immunoSEQ multiplex PCR; TCRdb's copy has only in-frame clones and lacks some. The sample includes tens of thousands of clones. Sequencing was done on a sample of PBMCs. These receptors were collected from a man younger than 30 in good health and CMV-seropositive.

This chain connects TRBV30 to TRBJ1-1; the D gene is possibly TRBD1 (6 bases). Trimming took 0 bases from V and 5 from J, leaving 16 bases between them. Germline CDR1 and CDR2: GTSNPN and SVGIG (reference sequence). This CDR3 has 15 amino acids. The CDR3 region has the DNA TGTGCCTGGAGTGTAGGGGGGGCCAGATGGACTGAAGCTTTCTTT. Protein: CAWSVGGARWTEAFF.

The rearrangement uses TRBV25-1 and TRBJ2-3, with D possibly matching TRBD1 (6 bases). CDR3 size: 16 residues. Per the germline V gene, CDR1 is MGHDK and CDR2 is SYGVNS. The V gene lost 3 bases and the J gene lost 0 bases, with 13 bases spanning the gap. The CDR3 nucleotides read TGTGCCAGCAGTGAGAGACAGGTTATTAGCACAGATACGCAGTATTTT. This gives the protein CASSERQVISTDTQYF.

The rearrangement uses TRBV9 and TRBJ2-3; D uncertain. The CDR3 totals 14 residues. The V end was cut by 0 bases, the J end by 4 bases, with 9 bases between. Germline V gene sequence: CDR1 SGDLS, CDR2 YYNGEE. CDR3 DNA: TGTGCCAGCAGCGTAGGATTTGCGTCAGATACGCAGTATTTT. Protein sequence: CASSVGFASDTQYF.

This chain uses TRBV5-4 with TRBJ1-2; 7 bases align to TRBD1. The ends lost 7 bases at V and 8 bases at J; junction bases unmatched: 11. The CDR3 contains 13 residues. Germline assignment: CDR1 SGHNT and CDR2 YYREEE (reference sequence). The CDR3 sequence is CASLGQPELGYTF. Written as DNA, the CDR3 is TGTGCCAGCCTGGGACAGCCGGAGTTAGGCTACACCTTC.

The chain has TRBV13 and TRBJ2-7, with TRBD2 as a possible D gene (6 bases). Trimming shortened V by 5 bases and J by 9 bases, and 14 bases separated the two germline ends. The CDR3 is 12 amino acids. Germline CDR1 PRHDT, CDR2 FYEKMQ (reference sequence). CDR3: CASSGTESVQYF. Written as DNA, the CDR3 is TGTGCCAGCAGCGGGACTGAGAGCGTGCAGTACTTC.

The chain joins TRBV19 to TRBJ1-5, with D perhaps TRBD1 (5 bases). CDR1 is LNHDA, CDR2 SQIVND, per germline (reference sequence). V was cut by 3 bases and J by 0 bases, with 12 bases left in between. CDR3 length equals 16 residues. CDR3 loop: CASSIWGVDSNQPQHF. CDR3 DNA sequence: TGTGCCAGTAGTATTTGGGGGGTGGATAGCAATCAGCCCCAGCATTTT.

The chain couples TRBV28 to TRBJ2-3, with 9 bases fitting TRBD2. Trimming cost V 5 bases and J 4 bases; bases outside gene matches: 10. The CDR3 runs to 16 residues. CDR1 is MDHEN and CDR2 is SYDVKM in the germline V gene. CDR3 nucleotides: TGTGCCAGCAGTCCCCGAAGCGGGAGGAGCTCAGATACGCAGTATTTT. It yields the protein CASSPRSGRSSDTQYF.

To note about this clone: An end of the junction does not agree with germline; a read error may underlie this. This chain links TRBV6-5 with TRBJ2-2; tentatively, D is TRBD2 (6 bases). Per germline, CDR1 MNHEY and CDR2 SVGAGI. The CDR3 runs 16 residues. CDR3: CAGSYSLFRETGELFF. The CDR3 nucleotides are TGTGCCGGCAGTTACTCGTTATTTCGGGAGACCGGGGAGCTGTTTTTT.

V gene TRBV2 combines with J gene TRBJ2-3, with 7 bases identical to TRBD2. Losses at the gene ends were 8 bases for V and 2 bases for J; bases not matched to a gene: 4. Germline CDR1 SNHLY, CDR2 FYNNEI. The CDR3 length is 13 residues. The CDR3 DNA reads as TGTGCCAGCCGGAGCGGGACCACAGATACGCAGTATTTT. Protein: CASRSGTTDTQYF.

CDR3 bases: TGTGCCAGCGCGGCCGGAGACTATGGCTACACCTTC. This translates into CASAAGDYGYTF. The chain recombines TRBV19 with TRBJ1-2; no clear D gene. The CDR3 has 12 amino acids. The germline V and J ends were trimmed by 9 bases and 3 bases, with 11 bases remaining between them. In germline, CDR1 is LNHDA, CDR2 SQIVND (reference sequence).

CDR3 sequence reads: CASSETTFTGELFF. CDR3 DNA: TGCGCCAGCAGCGAGACTACATTCACCGGGGAGCTGTTTTTT. J is TRBJ2-2 and V is TRBV5-1; the D gene is possibly TRBD2 (5 bases). Germline V gives CDR1 SGHRS, CDR2 YFSETQ. The V end lost 4 bases, the J end lost 4 bases, and 11 bases lay between the germline ends. The CDR3 is 14 residues long. Full variable domain (rest looked up from reference TRBV5-1 and TRBJ2-2): KAGVTQTPRYLIKTRGQQVTLSCSPISGHRSVSWYQQTPGQGLQFLFEYFSETQRNKGNFPGRFSGRQFSNSRSEMNVSTLELGDSALYLCASSETTFTGELFFGEGSRLTVL.

The chain employs TRBV23-1 and TRBJ2-7; 9 bases line up with TRBD1. TRBV23-1 is noted as an ORF with a role that remains uncertain. Trimming cost V 2 bases and J 3 bases; bases outside gene matches: 5. The CDR3 is 15 amino acids. The CDR3 coding sequence is TGCGCCAGCAGTCAAACAAGACAGGGGGACTACGAGCAGTACTTC. Its protein product is CASSQTRQGDYEQYF.

The chain combines TRBV6-6 with TRBJ2-5; the match to TRBD2 covers 11 bases. The CDR3 runs to 15 residues. The J segment lost 10 bases and the V segment lost 0 bases, leaving 7 bases of the junction unmatched. CDR1 is MNHNY and CDR2 is SVGAGI in the germline V gene (reference sequence). The CDR3 bases are TGTGCCAGCAGTTACTCCGGGGCTAGCGGGAGGTTCCAGTACTTC. It encodes CASSYSGASGRFQYF.

The V gene is TRBV28, the J gene TRBJ2-1; TRBD2 is a possible D gene (6 bases). Trimming left V 4 bases short and J 0 bases short, with 13 bases between. CDR3 length: 16 amino acids. Germline loops: CDR1 MDHEN, CDR2 SYDVKM. The CDR3 loop is CASSSTSGDSYNEQFF. Written as DNA, the CDR3 is TGTGCCAGCAGTTCGACTAGTGGTGACTCCTACAATGAGCAGTTCTTC.

Comment on this clone: The sample contains more than one DNA sequence encoding this CDR3. The chain employs TRBV2 and TRBJ1-5; 8 bases line up with TRBD1. The CDR3 totals 16 residues. V was clipped by 2 bases and J by 1 base; unmatched bases: 4. Germline CDR1 and CDR2: SNHLY and FYNNEI. The CDR3 coding sequence is TGTGCCAGCAGTGAACAGGGGGCGCGAAGCAATCAGCCCCAGCATTTT. Protein product: CASSEQGARSNQPQHF.

The rearrangement joins TRBV4-2 to TRBJ2-1, with TRBD1 matching 9 bases. V trimming: 4 bases; J trimming: 10 bases; junction bases outside the gene matches: 14. The CDR3 is 16 amino acids. CDR1 is LGHNA, CDR2 YNFKEQ, per germline. As DNA, the CDR3 is TGTGCCAGCAGCCGAACACCGGGACAGGGTAATGAGGAGCAGTTCTTC. This gives the protein CASSRTPGQGNEEQFF.

This sequence joins TRBV7-3 and TRBJ2-7, with TRBD1 identical over 8 bases. Losses at the gene ends were 5 bases for V and 1 base for J; bases not matched to a gene: 4. The CDR3 has 14 residues. The V gene's germline CDR1 is SGHTA and CDR2 FQGTGA. The CDR3 DNA sequence: TGTGCCAGCAGCCCGGACAGGGAATCCTACGAGCAGTACTTC. It yields the protein CASSPDRESYEQYF.

In DNA form, the CDR3 reads TGTGCCAGCACCAACTCACTAGCGGGAGAGAGGAGGACAGATACGCAGTATTTT. Translating gives CASTNSLAGERRTDTQYF. The chain carries TRBV6-4 and TRBJ2-3; 11 bases agree with TRBD2. The CDR3 covers 18 residues. Germline lookup yields CDR1 MRHNA and CDR2 SNTAGT. The V and J ends lost 7 bases and 3 bases, in that order; junction bases with no gene match: 15.

This chain links TRBV5-1 with TRBJ2-1; 10 bases agree with TRBD2. The V gene's germline CDR1 is SGHRS and CDR2 YFSETQ. V gave up 2 bases and J gave up 10 bases; unmatched junction bases: 6. The CDR3 totals 14 residues. The CDR3: CASSLSGRAGEQFF. CDR3 in DNA: TGCGCCAGCAGCTTAAGCGGGAGGGCCGGAGAGCAGTTCTTC.

This chain uses TRBV9 with TRBJ1-1; 7 bases agree with TRBD1. Germline-derived CDR1 and CDR2 are SGDLS and YYNGEE. The length of the CDR3 is 14 residues. V shed 3 bases, J shed 4 bases, and the junction held 6 bases outside the gene matches. The CDR3 DNA follows: TGTGCCAGCAGCGCAACCGACAGGGCCACTGAAGCTTTCTTT. This translates into CASSATDRATEAFF.

The chain recombines TRBV2 with TRBJ1-5, with 8 bases fitting TRBD1. J gave up 6 bases and V 6 bases, and 7 bases lay outside the gene matches. There are 14 residues in the CDR3. Germline assignment: CDR1 SNHLY and CDR2 FYNNEI. CDR3 amino acids: CASSRDRGTQPQHF. CDR3 bases: TGTGCCAGCAGCCGAGACAGGGGTACTCAGCCCCAGCATTTT. The full variable domain, its missing parts supplied by reference TRBV2 and TRBJ1-5, is EPEVTQTPSHQVTQMGQEVILRCVPISNHLYFYWYRQILGQKVEFLVSFYNNEISEKSEIFDDQFSVERPDGSNFTLKIRSTKLEDSAMYFCASSRDRGTQPQHFGDGTRLSIL.

The J gene is TRBJ2-2, the V gene TRBV7-6; 8 bases align to TRBD1. The CDR3 is 14 residues long. V lost 7 bases, J lost 1 base, and 2 bases stayed unmatched. From germline, CDR1 is SGHVS and CDR2 FNYEAQ. CDR3 in amino acids: CASTGTGNTGELFF. In DNA, the CDR3 is TGTGCCAGCACCGGGACAGGGAACACCGGGGAGCTGTTTTTT.

The rearrangement links TRBV5-6 to TRBJ1-1, with D unresolved. In germline, CDR1 is SGHDT, CDR2 YYEEEE. V was cut by 0 bases and J by 2 bases, with 8 bases left in between. CDR3 size: 14 residues. CDR3 DNA: TGTGCCAGCAGCTTGGCCCTCCGTAACACTGAAGCTTTCTTT. The encoded protein is CASSLALRNTEAFF.

The chain couples TRBV9 to TRBJ1-6, with D possibly TRBD1 on 6 matching bases. The CDR3 loop spans 16 amino acids. V lost 0 bases to trimming and J lost 8 bases, with 15 bases between them. Germline CDR1 is SGDLS and CDR2 is YYNGEE. CDR3 in DNA: TGTGCCAGCAGCGTAGGCCCCGGCGGGGGCGATTCACCCCTCCACTTT. Residues: CASSVGPGGGDSPLHF.